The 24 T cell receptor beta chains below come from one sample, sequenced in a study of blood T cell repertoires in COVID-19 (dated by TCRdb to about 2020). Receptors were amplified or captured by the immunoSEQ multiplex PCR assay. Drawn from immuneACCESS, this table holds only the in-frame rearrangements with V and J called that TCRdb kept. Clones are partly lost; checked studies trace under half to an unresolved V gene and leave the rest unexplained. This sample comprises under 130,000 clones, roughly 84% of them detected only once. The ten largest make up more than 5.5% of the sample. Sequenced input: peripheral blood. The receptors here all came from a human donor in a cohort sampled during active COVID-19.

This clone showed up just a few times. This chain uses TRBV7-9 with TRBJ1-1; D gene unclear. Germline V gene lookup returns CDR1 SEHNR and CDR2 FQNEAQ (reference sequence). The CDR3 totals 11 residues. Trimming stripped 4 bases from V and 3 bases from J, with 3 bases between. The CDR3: CASSSYTEAFF. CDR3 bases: TGTGCCAGCAGCTCGTACACTGAAGCTTTCTTT.

The CDR3 reads CASSHRALAGSSYNEQFF. The CDR3, as DNA: TGTGCCAGCAGCCACCGAGCCTTAGCGGGAAGCTCCTACAATGAGCAGTTCTTC. This chain uses TRBV3-1 (or the pseudogene TRBV3-2) with TRBJ2-1; 8 nucleotides align to TRBD2. The CDR3 runs to 18 residues. From germline, CDR1 is LGHDT and CDR2 YNNKEL (reference sequence). Germline trimming cut 3 bases from V and 0 bases from J; bases unmatched to any gene: 10.

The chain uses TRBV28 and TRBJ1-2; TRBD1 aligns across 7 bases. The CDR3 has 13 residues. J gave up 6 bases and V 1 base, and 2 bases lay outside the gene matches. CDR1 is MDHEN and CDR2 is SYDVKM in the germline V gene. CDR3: CASSLSGTDGYTF. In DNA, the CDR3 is TGTGCCAGCAGTTTATCAGGGACAGATGGCTACACCTTC.

CDR3 amino acids: CASSNKQGSSYEQYF. The CDR3 DNA reads TGTGCCAGCAGTAATAAACAGGGGAGCTCCTACGAGCAGTACTTC. This rearrangement joins TRBV7-9 to TRBJ2-7; 7 bases agree with TRBD1. The CDR3 loop spans 15 amino acids. Germline assignment: CDR1 SEHNR and CDR2 FQNEAQ (reference sequence). Losses at the gene ends were 6 bases for V and 0 bases for J; bases not matched to a gene: 8.

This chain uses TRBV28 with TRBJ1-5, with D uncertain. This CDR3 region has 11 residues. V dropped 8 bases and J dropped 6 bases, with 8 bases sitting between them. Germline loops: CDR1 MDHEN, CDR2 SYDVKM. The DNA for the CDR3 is TGTGCCAGCTCCCGGGGTCAGCCCCAGCATTTT. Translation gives CASSRGQPQHF.

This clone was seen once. CDR3 coding DNA: TGCAGCGGGGGGGAGAGGAGTGACGGCTACACCTTC. This gives the protein CSGGERSDGYTF. This chain joins TRBV29-1 and TRBJ1-2, with D possibly TRBD1 on 5 matching bases. The length of the CDR3 is 12 residues. Germline lookup yields CDR1 SQVTM and CDR2 ANQGSEA. The V and J ends lost 7 bases and 8 bases respectively, with 17 bases between them.

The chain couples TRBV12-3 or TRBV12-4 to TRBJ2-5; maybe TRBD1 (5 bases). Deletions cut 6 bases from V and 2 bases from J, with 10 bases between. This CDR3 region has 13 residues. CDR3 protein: CASREQVQETQYF. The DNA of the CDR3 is TGTGCCAGCAGGGAACAGGTGCAAGAGACCCAGTACTTC.

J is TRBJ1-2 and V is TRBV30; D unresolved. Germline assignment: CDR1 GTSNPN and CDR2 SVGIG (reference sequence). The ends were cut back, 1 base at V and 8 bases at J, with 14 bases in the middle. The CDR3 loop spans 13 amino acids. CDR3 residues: CAWSESSLWGYTF. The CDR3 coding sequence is TGTGCCTGGAGTGAGTCGTCACTCTGGGGCTACACCTTC.

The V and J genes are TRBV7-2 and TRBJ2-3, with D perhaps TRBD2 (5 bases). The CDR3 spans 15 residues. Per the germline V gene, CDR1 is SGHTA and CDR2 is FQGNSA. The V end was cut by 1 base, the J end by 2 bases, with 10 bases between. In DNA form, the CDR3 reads TGTGCCAGCAGCTTAGTCCCGGAGGTCACAGATACGCAGTATTTT. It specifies CASSLVPEVTDTQYF.

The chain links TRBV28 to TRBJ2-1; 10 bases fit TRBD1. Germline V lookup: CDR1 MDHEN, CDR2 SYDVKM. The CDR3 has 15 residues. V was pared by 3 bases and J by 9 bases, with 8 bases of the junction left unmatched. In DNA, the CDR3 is TGTGCCAGCAGTTTTTTTGGGACAGGGGAGGTTGAGCAGTTCTTC. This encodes CASSFFGTGEVEQFF.

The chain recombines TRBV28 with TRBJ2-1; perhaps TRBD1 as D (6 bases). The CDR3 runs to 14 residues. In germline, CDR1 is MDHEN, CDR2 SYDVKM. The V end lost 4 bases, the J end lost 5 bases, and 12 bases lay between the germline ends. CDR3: CASSYPGEHNEQFF. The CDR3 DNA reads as TGTGCCAGCAGTTATCCAGGGGAACACAATGAGCAGTTCTTC.

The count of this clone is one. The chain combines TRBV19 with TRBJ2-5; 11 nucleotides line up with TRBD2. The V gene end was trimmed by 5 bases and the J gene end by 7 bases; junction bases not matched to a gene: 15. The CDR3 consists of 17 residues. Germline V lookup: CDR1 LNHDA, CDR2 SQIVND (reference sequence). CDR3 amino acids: CASSSSGTSGWLGTQYF. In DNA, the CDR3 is TGTGCCAGTAGTTCCTCCGGGACTAGCGGATGGCTTGGGACCCAGTACTTC.

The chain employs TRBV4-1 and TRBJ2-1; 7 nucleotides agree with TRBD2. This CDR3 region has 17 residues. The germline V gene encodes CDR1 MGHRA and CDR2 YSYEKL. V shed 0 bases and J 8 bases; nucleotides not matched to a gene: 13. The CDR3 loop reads CASSQEYQGGMFHEQFF. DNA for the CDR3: TGCGCCAGCAGCCAAGAGTACCAGGGAGGGATGTTCCATGAGCAGTTCTTC.

CDR3 DNA sequence: TGTGCCAGCAGTTCGGGGGCCTACAATGAGCAGTTCTTC. It yields the protein CASSSGAYNEQFF. V usage is TRBV28 and J usage is TRBJ2-1; weak D call: TRBD2 (6 bases). Deletions cut 4 bases from V and 2 bases from J, with 6 bases between. Germline CDR1 MDHEN, CDR2 SYDVKM. This CDR3 is built from 13 residues.

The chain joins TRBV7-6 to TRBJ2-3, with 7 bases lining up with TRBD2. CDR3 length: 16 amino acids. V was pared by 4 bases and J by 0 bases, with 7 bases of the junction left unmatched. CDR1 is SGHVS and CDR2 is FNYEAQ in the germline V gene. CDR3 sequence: CASSSQVGGSTDTQYF. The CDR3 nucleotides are TGTGCCAGCAGCTCCCAGGTGGGGGGGAGCACAGATACGCAGTATTTT. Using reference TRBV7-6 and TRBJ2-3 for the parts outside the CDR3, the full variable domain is GAGVSQSPRYKVTKRGQDVALRCDPISGHVSLYWYRQALGQGPEFLTYFNYEAQQDKSGLPNDRFSAERPEGSISTLTIQRTEQRDSAMYRCASSSQVGGSTDTQYFGPGTRLTVL.

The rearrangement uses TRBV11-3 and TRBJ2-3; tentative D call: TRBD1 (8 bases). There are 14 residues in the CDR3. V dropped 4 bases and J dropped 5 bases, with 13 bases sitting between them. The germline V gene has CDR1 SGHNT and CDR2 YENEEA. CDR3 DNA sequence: TGTGCCAGCAGCTCTACAGGGGGGGGAGATACGCAGTATTTT. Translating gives CASSSTGGGDTQYF. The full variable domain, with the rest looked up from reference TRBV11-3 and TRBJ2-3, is EAGVVQSPRYKIIEKKQPVAFWCNPISGHNTLYWYLQNLGQGPELLIRYENEEAVDDSQLPKDRFSAERLKGVDSTLKIQPAELGDSAVYLCASSSTGGGDTQYFGPGTRLTVL.

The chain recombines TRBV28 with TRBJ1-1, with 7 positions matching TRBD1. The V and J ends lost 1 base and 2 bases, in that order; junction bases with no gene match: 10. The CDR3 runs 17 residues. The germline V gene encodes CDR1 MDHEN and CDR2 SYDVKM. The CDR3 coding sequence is TGTGCCAGCAGTTTATCTGACCTAGGACAGGCAAACACTGAAGCTTTCTTT. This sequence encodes CASSLSDLGQANTEAFF.

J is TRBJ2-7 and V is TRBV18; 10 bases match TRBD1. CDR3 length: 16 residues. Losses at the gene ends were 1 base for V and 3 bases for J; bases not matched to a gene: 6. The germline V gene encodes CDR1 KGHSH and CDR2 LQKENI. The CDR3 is CASSPQQGTGDYEQYF. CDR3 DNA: TGTGCCAGCTCACCACAACAAGGGACAGGGGACTACGAGCAGTACTTC. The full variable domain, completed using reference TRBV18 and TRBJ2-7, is NAGVMQNPRHLVRRRGQEARLRCSPMKGHSHVYWYRQLPEEGLKFMVYLQKENIIDESGMPKERFSAEFPKEGPSILRIQQVVRGDSAAYFCASSPQQGTGDYEQYFGPGTRLTVT.

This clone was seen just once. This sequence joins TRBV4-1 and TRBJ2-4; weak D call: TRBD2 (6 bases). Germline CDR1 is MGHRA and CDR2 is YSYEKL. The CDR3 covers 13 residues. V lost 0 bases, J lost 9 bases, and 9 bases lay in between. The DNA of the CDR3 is TGCGCCAGCAGCCAAGATGGGAGGTCCATTCAGTACTTC. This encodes CASSQDGRSIQYF.

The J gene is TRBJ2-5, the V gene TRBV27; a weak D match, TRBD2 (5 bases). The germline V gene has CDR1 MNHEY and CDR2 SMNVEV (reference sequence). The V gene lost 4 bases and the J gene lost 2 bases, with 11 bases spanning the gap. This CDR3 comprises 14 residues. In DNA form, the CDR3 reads TGTGCCAGCAGTTCCAGCGGTTATCAAGAGACCCAGTACTTC. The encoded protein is CASSSSGYQETQYF.

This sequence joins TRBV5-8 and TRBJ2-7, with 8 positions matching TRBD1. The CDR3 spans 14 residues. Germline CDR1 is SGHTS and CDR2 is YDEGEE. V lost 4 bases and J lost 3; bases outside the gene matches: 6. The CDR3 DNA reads TGTGCCAGCAGCCCCGGACAGGGCCACTACGAGCAGTACTTC. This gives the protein CASSPGQGHYEQYF.

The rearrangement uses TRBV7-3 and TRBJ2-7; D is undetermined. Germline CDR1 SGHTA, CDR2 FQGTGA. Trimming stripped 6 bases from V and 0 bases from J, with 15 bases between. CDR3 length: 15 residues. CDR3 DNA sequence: TGTGCCAGCAGTAGTCCTCTTGAGAGCTCCTACGAGCAGTACTTC. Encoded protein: CASSSPLESSYEQYF.

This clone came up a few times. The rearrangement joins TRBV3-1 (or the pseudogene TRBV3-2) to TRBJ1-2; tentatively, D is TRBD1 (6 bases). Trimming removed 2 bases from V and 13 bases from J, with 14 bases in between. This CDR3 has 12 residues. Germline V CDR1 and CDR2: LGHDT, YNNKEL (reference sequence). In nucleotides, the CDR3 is TGTGCCAGCAGCCAACGGACAGCATACCTCACCTTC. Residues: CASSQRTAYLTF.

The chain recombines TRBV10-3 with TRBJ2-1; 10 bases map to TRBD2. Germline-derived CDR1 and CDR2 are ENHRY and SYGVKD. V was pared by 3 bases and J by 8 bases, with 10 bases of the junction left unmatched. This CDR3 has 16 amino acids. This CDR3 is CAISDPALAGLDEQFF. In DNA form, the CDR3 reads TGTGCCATCAGTGACCCGGCACTAGCGGGGCTTGATGAGCAGTTCTTC.